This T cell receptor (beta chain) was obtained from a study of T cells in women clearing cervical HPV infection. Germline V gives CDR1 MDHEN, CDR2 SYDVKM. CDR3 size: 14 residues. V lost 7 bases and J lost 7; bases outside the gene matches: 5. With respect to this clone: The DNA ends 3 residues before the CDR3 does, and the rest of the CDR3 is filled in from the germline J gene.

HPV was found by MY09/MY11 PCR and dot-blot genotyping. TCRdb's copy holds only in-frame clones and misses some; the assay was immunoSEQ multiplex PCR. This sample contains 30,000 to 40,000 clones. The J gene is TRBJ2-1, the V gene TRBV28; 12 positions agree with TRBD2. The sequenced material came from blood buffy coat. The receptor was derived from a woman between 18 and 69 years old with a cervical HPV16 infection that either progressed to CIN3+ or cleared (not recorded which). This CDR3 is CASILAGGKNEQFF. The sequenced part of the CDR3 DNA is TGTGCCAGCATCCTAGCGGGGGGGAAAAATGAG.